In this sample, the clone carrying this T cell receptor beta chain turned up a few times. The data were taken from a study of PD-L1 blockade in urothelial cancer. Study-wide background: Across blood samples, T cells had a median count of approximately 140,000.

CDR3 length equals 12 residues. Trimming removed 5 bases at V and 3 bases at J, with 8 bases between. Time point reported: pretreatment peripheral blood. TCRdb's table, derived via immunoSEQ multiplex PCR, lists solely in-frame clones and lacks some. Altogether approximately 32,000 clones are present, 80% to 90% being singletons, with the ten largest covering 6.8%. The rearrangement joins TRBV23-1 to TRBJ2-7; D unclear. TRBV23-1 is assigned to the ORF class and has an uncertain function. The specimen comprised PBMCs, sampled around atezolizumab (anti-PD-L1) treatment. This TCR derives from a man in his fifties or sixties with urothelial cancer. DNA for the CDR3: TGCGCCAGCAGTATTGCAGTCTACGAGCAGTACTTC. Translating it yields CASSIAVYEQYF.